The 17 T cell receptor beta chains given below trace back to one sample, sequenced in a study of graft-versus-host responses after intestinal transplantation. The antigens of these receptors remain unknown. Only in-frame clones appear in the TCRdb table, and some are missing; sequencing was by immunoSEQ multiplex PCR. The table records approximately 130,000 clones, around 90% of them present only once. Material: unstimulated CD4+ T cells sorted from spleen or lymph node cells, obtained before intestinal transplant. Receptor source: a human donor who received an intestinal transplant.

The chain couples TRBV5-1 to TRBJ2-7; a possible D gene is TRBD1 (6 bases). This CDR3 is 14 amino acids long. V dropped 1 base and J dropped 3 bases, with 11 bases sitting between them. Germline CDR1 and CDR2: SGHRS and YFSETQ. CDR3 sequence: CASSLLTGNYEQYF. CDR3 bases: TGCGCCAGCAGCTTGCTGACAGGAAACTACGAGCAGTACTTC.

The V call is TRBV7-9, the J call TRBJ2-5; 8 nucleotides line up with TRBD1. The germline V gene encodes CDR1 SEHNR and CDR2 FQNEAQ (reference sequence). Losses at the gene ends were 5 bases for V and 5 bases for J; bases not matched to a gene: 13. The CDR3 consists of 16 residues. CDR3 in DNA: TGTGCCAGCAGCACAGGAATACAGGGGGTTACTGAGACCCAGTACTTC. It specifies CASSTGIQGVTETQYF.

The V and J genes are TRBV5-1 and TRBJ1-4, with D maybe TRBD1 (5 bases). The CDR3 runs to 15 residues. V was clipped by 3 bases and J by 5 bases, with 14 bases between them. The germline V gene encodes CDR1 SGHRS and CDR2 YFSETQ. Here the CDR3 DNA reads TGCGCCAGCAGCTCTTCCCGGGGGAGGAATGAAAAACTGTTTTTT. Translated, it gives CASSSSRGRNEKLFF.

The rearrangement uses TRBV6-5 and TRBJ1-2, with D possibly matching TRBD1 (6 bases). V lost 8 bases, J lost 3 bases, and 13 bases lay in between. This CDR3 is 13 amino acids long. From germline, CDR1 is MNHEY and CDR2 SVGAGI. CDR3 nucleotides: TGTGCCAGCGGAGGGGGATCGGACTATGGCTACACCTTC. Protein product: CASGGGSDYGYTF.

V and J are TRBV5-1 and TRBJ2-7, with 7 bases aligning to TRBD2. Trimming cost V 5 bases and J 6 bases; bases outside gene matches: 14. There are 15 residues in the CDR3. Germline lookup yields CDR1 SGHRS and CDR2 YFSETQ. The DNA of the CDR3 is TGCGCCAGCAGTGAGAGCGGGGTCCCTCTTGGCGAGCAGTACTTC. The encoded protein is CASSESGVPLGEQYF.

The chain links TRBV11-3 to TRBJ1-6, with D perhaps TRBD1 (5 bases). Deletions cut 5 bases from V and 8 bases from J, with 16 bases between. In germline, CDR1 is SGHNT, CDR2 YENEEA. This CDR3 is 15 amino acids long. DNA of the CDR3: TGTGCCAGCAGCCTGGGGGGTCGTTGGGATTCACCCCTCCACTTT. Protein: CASSLGGRWDSPLHF. Variable domain in full (rest from reference TRBV11-3 and TRBJ1-6): EAGVVQSPRYKIIEKKQPVAFWCNPISGHNTLYWYLQNLGQGPELLIRYENEEAVDDSQLPKDRFSAERLKGVDSTLKIQPAELGDSAVYLCASSLGGRWDSPLHFGNGTRLTVT.

CDR3 nucleotide sequence: TGTGCCAGCAGCCCCGGACAGGGGGCGAACACCGGGGAGCTGTTTTTT. It is translated as CASSPGQGANTGELFF. The chain couples TRBV7-6 to TRBJ2-2; 10 bases match TRBD1. The V gene's germline CDR1 is SGHVS and CDR2 FNYEAQ. The CDR3 length is 16 residues. V lost 5 bases, J lost 0 bases, and 3 bases stayed unmatched.

The chain has TRBV5-4 and TRBJ1-2; D gene uncertain. V lost 1 base to trimming and J lost 7 bases, with 14 bases between them. The CDR3 has 14 residues. CDR1 and CDR2 from the germline V gene are SGHNT and YYREEE (reference sequence). CDR3 nucleotides: TGTGCCAGCAGCTTGATCCAGCAGCTCGGTGGCTACACCTTC. It codes for CASSLIQQLGGYTF.

Remarks on this clone: In the same sample, other DNA sequences code for this CDR3. This sequence joins TRBV18 and TRBJ1-1; D gene unclear. The CDR3 covers 15 residues. Per germline, CDR1 KGHSH and CDR2 LQKENI. V gave up 3 bases and J gave up 1 base, with 12 bases separating them. CDR3 nucleotides: TGTGCCAGCTCACCTCGAGGGCCTCGGAACACTGAAGCTTTCTTT. Its protein is CASSPRGPRNTEAFF.

The rearrangement links TRBV19 to TRBJ1-2, with D possibly being TRBD1 (6 bases). Germline V lookup: CDR1 LNHDA, CDR2 SQIVND (reference sequence). CDR3 length equals 12 residues. V lost 6 bases, J lost 3 bases, and 8 bases lay in between. This chain's CDR3 is CASRQGDYGYTF. The DNA of the CDR3 is TGTGCCAGTAGACAGGGAGACTATGGCTACACCTTC.

The V call is TRBV6-5, the J call TRBJ1-2; possible D gene TRBD1, 5 bases. Trimming pared 5 bases from V and 0 bases from J, leaving 13 bases between. In germline, CDR1 is MNHEY, CDR2 SVGAGI. The CDR3 sequence is 15 residues long. This CDR3 is CASSPPPGTNYGYTF. Written as DNA, the CDR3 is TGTGCCAGCAGTCCACCCCCAGGGACTAACTATGGCTACACCTTC.

The J gene is TRBJ2-3, the V gene TRBV6-5, with D possibly being TRBD2 (7 bases). CDR1 MNHEY and CDR2 SVGAGI come from the germline V gene. CDR3 size: 15 residues. V shed 5 bases and J shed 6 bases, with 18 bases lying between them. CDR3 sequence reads: CASSLQVGGPDTQYF. The DNA for the CDR3 is TGTGCCAGCAGTCTACAGGTGGGGGGGCCTGATACGCAGTATTTT.

This chain links TRBV5-1 with TRBJ2-2; D uncertain. Germline CDR1 is SGHRS and CDR2 is YFSETQ. This CDR3 contains 16 residues. The V and J ends lost 0 bases and 4 bases respectively, with 13 bases between them. The CDR3 sequence is CASSLVGFLTTGELFF. The CDR3 region has the DNA TGCGCCAGCAGCTTGGTAGGGTTCCTAACCACCGGGGAGCTGTTTTTT.

In its sample, this clone was seen once. The chain joins TRBV5-1 to TRBJ2-1; tentatively, D is TRBD1 (5 bases). CDR1 SGHRS and CDR2 YFSETQ come from the germline V gene. The CDR3 covers 14 residues. Trimming pared 4 bases from V and 3 bases from J, leaving 11 bases between. The CDR3 DNA reads as TGCGCCAGCAGCCAACAGGAGTACTACAATGAGCAGTTCTTC. Residues: CASSQQEYYNEQFF.

This clone has only one observation. The J gene is TRBJ2-7, the V gene TRBV5-6; D is unclear. V dropped 0 bases and J dropped 4 bases, with 8 bases sitting between them. Germline loops: CDR1 SGHDT, CDR2 YYEEEE. There are 13 residues in the CDR3. This CDR3 reads CASSLVLGYEQYF. The DNA for the CDR3 is TGTGCCAGCAGCTTGGTTTTGGGTTACGAGCAGTACTTC.

The CDR3 DNA sequence: TGTGCCAGCTGGCCCGGGTTACCCAATCAGCCCCAGCATTTT. It is translated as CASWPGLPNQPQHF. The chain employs TRBV18 and TRBJ1-5; the D is unclear. Per germline, CDR1 KGHSH and CDR2 LQKENI. V was trimmed by 7 bases and J by 3 bases, leaving 13 bases between them. The CDR3 length is 14 residues.

The chain is built from TRBV6-5 and TRBJ2-7, with D perhaps matching TRBD2 (7 bases). V was pared by 7 bases and J by 3 bases, with 19 bases between. CDR1 MNHEY and CDR2 SVGAGI come from the germline V gene. This CDR3 contains 15 residues. CDR3 sequence: CASTAGVGGYYEQYF. The CDR3 DNA reads as TGTGCCAGCACTGCGGGGGTGGGGGGCTACTACGAGCAGTACTTC.